The 20 T cell receptor beta chains below were found in one sample sequenced in a study of T cell changes during pregnancy in multiple sclerosis. Only in-frame clones appear in the TCRdb table, and some are missing; sequencing was by immunoSEQ multiplex PCR. The data contain around 50,000 clones, 94% of them singletons. The sample in question was CD8+ T cells from peripheral blood mononuclear cells, obtained in the first trimester of pregnancy. The receptors here all came from a female donor with multiple sclerosis, enrolled in a pregnancy study.

This sequence joins TRBV28 and TRBJ2-2; 11 bases align to TRBD2. The germline gives CDR1 MDHEN, CDR2 SYDVKM. The CDR3 covers 18 residues. J was trimmed by 0 bases and V by 7 bases; bases with no gene match: 10. The DNA of the CDR3 is TGTGCCAGCACCCTGGGGACTAGCGGTTCCCCGAACACCGGGGAGCTGTTTTTT. This sequence encodes CASTLGTSGSPNTGELFF.

The chain combines TRBV7-9 with TRBJ1-2; no firm D call. Germline assignment: CDR1 SEHNR and CDR2 FQNEAQ (reference sequence). Trimming removed 6 bases from V and 2 bases from J, with 13 bases in between. There are 14 residues in the CDR3. As DNA, the CDR3 is TGTGCCAGCAGTCTACCGGGAGGCAACTATGGCTACACCTTC. Translating gives CASSLPGGNYGYTF.

This rearrangement joins TRBV6-1 to TRBJ1-2; 9 bases align to TRBD1. The germline gives CDR1 MNHNS, CDR2 SASEGT. With 6 bases clipped from V and 2 bases from J, the junction kept 16 bases outside the gene matches. The CDR3 covers 18 residues. This chain's CDR3 is CASSEQGAWVSGNYGYTF. In nucleotides, the CDR3 is TGTGCCAGCAGCGAACAGGGGGCATGGGTGTCTGGGAACTATGGCTACACCTTC.

The rearrangement joins TRBV11-3 to TRBJ2-2; D gene uncertain. Trimming took off 3 bases at V and 6 bases at J, with 14 bases between the two ends. This CDR3 comprises 15 residues. Germline V gene lookup returns CDR1 SGHNT and CDR2 YENEEA. Here the CDR3 reads CASSFPNSAPGELFF. DNA for the CDR3: TGTGCCAGCAGCTTCCCTAATTCTGCCCCCGGGGAGCTGTTTTTT.

CDR3 sequence: CASSHEGLAGGPSTDTQYF. The CDR3 nucleotides are TGTGCCAGCAGCCATGAGGGACTAGCGGGGGGACCAAGCACAGATACGCAGTATTTT. The rearrangement joins TRBV4-2 to TRBJ2-3, with TRBD2 matching 15 bases. Per germline, CDR1 LGHNA and CDR2 YNFKEQ. The CDR3 length is 19 residues. V was clipped by 3 bases and J by 0 bases; unmatched bases: 7.

V is TRBV28 and J is TRBJ1-1, with D unresolved. CDR3 length: 12 residues. V was cut by 0 bases and J by 7 bases, with 6 bases left in between. The germline gives CDR1 MDHEN, CDR2 SYDVKM. CDR3 bases: TGTGCCAGCAGTTTATGGGGCTTTGAAGCTTTCTTT. Amino acid sequence: CASSLWGFEAFF.

V usage is TRBV27 and J usage is TRBJ2-1; TRBD2 matches at 9 bases. Unmatched junction bases numbered 6, after V lost 3 bases and J lost 15 bases. The germline V gene has CDR1 MNHEY and CDR2 SMNVEV (reference sequence). This CDR3 has 12 residues. CDR3 DNA sequence: TGTGCCAGCAGTTTTCCGGGACTAGCCCCGTTCTTC. Its translation: CASSFPGLAPFF.

The V call is TRBV12-5, the J call TRBJ2-2; D is possibly TRBD1 (5 bases). Deletions cut 2 bases from V and 1 base from J, with 26 bases between. Germline assignment: CDR1 LGHNT and CDR2 FRNRAP. This CDR3 has 21 residues. Written as DNA, the CDR3 is TGTGCTAGTGGTTTGTTTCCAAAAAGGTCGCAGGGCGAAAGGAACACCGGGGAGCTGTTTTTT. Its translation is CASGLFPKRSQGERNTGELFF.

This chain connects TRBV4-3 to TRBJ2-2, with D uncertain. The CDR3 runs to 12 residues. CDR1 and CDR2 from the germline V gene are LGHNA and YSLEER. The V and J ends lost 4 bases and 7 bases respectively, with 7 bases between them. The CDR3 is CASSRIGGELFF. The CDR3 DNA follows: TGCGCCAGCAGCCGCATCGGCGGGGAGCTGTTTTTT.

CDR3 DNA: TGTGCCAGCAGCTTCCGCGTGGGGGGGACTAGCGGGAGAAATGCTGAGCAGTTCTTC. Encoded protein: CASSFRVGGTSGRNAEQFF. V usage is TRBV7-9 and J usage is TRBJ2-1, with TRBD2 matching over 14 bases. Trimming took 3 bases from V and 9 from J; bases not matched to a gene: 16. Germline V gives CDR1 SEHNR, CDR2 FQNEAQ (reference sequence). This CDR3 contains 19 residues.

CDR3 amino acids: CATRGEGDRALSGNTIYF. The DNA of the CDR3 is TGTGCCACGCGGGGGGAAGGGGACAGGGCCCTCTCTGGAAACACCATATATTTT. The V gene is TRBV13, the J gene TRBJ1-3; 9 bases agree with TRBD1. Trimming cost V 10 bases and J 0 bases; bases outside gene matches: 16. The CDR3 consists of 18 residues. Germline CDR1 is PRHDT and CDR2 is FYEKMQ (reference sequence).

The CDR3 region has the DNA TGTGCCAGCAGTTTAAGAACAGGGGGCTCTGATGGCTACACCTTC. It is translated as CASSLRTGGSDGYTF. V gene TRBV27 combines with J gene TRBJ1-2; 9 positions agree with TRBD1. Germline V gene data show CDR1 as MNHEY and CDR2 as SMNVEV (reference sequence). The CDR3 is made up of 15 amino acids. With 2 bases clipped from V and 6 bases from J, the junction kept 7 bases outside the gene matches.

V and J are TRBV30 and TRBJ2-1; 9 nucleotides agree with TRBD1. This CDR3 comprises 15 residues. Trimming removed 2 bases from V and 1 base from J; junction bases left unmatched: 3. Germline CDR1 and CDR2: GTSNPN and SVGIG (reference sequence). In DNA form, the CDR3 reads TGTGCCTGGAGTCCCGGGACAGGGTCCTACAATGAGCAGTTCTTC. This gives the protein CAWSPGTGSYNEQFF.

This clone came up once. The genes are TRBV11-2 and TRBJ2-1; D uncertain. Germline V gene sequence: CDR1 SGHAT, CDR2 FQNNGV. Trimming shortened V by 0 bases and J by 10 bases, and 16 bases separated the two germline ends. There are 15 residues in the CDR3. As DNA, the CDR3 is TGTGCCAGCAGCTTAGATTTTCGACACCCCGGCGAGCAGTTCTTC. Its protein is CASSLDFRHPGEQFF.

The chain employs TRBV5-4 and TRBJ2-1; D not resolved. There are 13 residues in the CDR3. Deletions cut 0 bases from V and 6 bases from J, with 7 bases between. CDR1 and CDR2 (germline): SGHNT, YYREEE (reference sequence). The CDR3 bases are TGTGCCAGCAGCTTGGAGTCGAGCAATGAGCAGTTCTTC. Encoded protein: CASSLESSNEQFF.

This chain joins TRBV14 and TRBJ2-7; 13 bases align to TRBD2. Per germline, CDR1 SGHDN and CDR2 FVKESK. The CDR3 consists of 16 residues. V lost 3 bases and J lost 3; bases outside the gene matches: 5. The CDR3 region has the DNA TGTGCCAGCAGCCAGAGACTAGCGGGAGGTGTCTACGAGCAGTACTTC. The encoded protein is CASSQRLAGGVYEQYF.

The chain links TRBV6-5 to TRBJ2-1; TRBD2 might be the D (6 bases). Germline values: CDR1 MNHEY, CDR2 SVGAGI. The CDR3 loop spans 13 amino acids. V lost 4 bases and J 4 bases, leaving 8 bases between the germline ends. CDR3 protein: CASSSGLYNEQFF. In nucleotides, the CDR3 is TGTGCCAGCAGTTCGGGACTTTACAATGAGCAGTTCTTC.

V is TRBV9 and J is TRBJ2-3, with D possibly TRBD2 on 5 matching bases. The CDR3 has 15 residues. V gave up 2 bases and J gave up 2 bases, with 12 bases separating them. Per germline, CDR1 SGDLS and CDR2 YYNGEE. DNA for the CDR3: TGTGCCAGCAGCGTCCGGGGTTTCGACACAGATACGCAGTATTTT. Translated: CASSVRGFDTDTQYF.

The chain joins TRBV4-3 to TRBJ2-2; possibly TRBD2 for D (6 bases). This CDR3 has 13 residues. CDR1 and CDR2 from the germline V gene are LGHNA and YSLEER. Trimming took off 8 bases at V and 8 bases at J, with 15 bases between the two ends. The CDR3 spells CASSASRGGELFF. CDR3 in DNA: TGCGCCAGCTCTGCGTCCCGGGGGGGGGAGCTGTTTTTT.

This rearrangement joins TRBV4-1 to TRBJ2-3; D is unclear. Germline CDR1 and CDR2: MGHRA and YSYEKL. The length of the CDR3 is 16 residues. The V end lost 0 bases, the J end lost 8 bases, and 18 bases lay between the germline ends. CDR3 region: CASSQDVTPRYPTQYF. CDR3 in DNA: TGCGCCAGCAGCCAAGATGTTACACCCCGTTATCCTACGCAGTATTTT.